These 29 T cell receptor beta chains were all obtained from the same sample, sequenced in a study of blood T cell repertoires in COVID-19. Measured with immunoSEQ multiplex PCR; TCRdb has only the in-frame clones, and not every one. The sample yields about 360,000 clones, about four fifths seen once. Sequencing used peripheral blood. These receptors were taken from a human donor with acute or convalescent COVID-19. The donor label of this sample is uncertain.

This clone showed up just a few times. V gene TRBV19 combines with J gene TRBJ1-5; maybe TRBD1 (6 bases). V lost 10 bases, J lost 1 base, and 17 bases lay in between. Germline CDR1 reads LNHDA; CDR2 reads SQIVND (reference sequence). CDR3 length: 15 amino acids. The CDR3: CATKGGLVSNQPQHF. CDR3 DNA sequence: TGTGCCACGAAGGGGGGGCTTGTGAGCAATCAGCCCCAGCATTTT.

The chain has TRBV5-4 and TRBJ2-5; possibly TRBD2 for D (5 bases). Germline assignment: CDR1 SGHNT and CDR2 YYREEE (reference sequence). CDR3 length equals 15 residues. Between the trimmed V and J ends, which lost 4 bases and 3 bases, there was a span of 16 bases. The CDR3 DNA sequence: TGTGCCAGCAGCCTCTCTCCCGGGATCGAAGAGACCCAGTACTTC. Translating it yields CASSLSPGIEETQYF.

The CDR3 DNA follows: TGTGCCAGCAGCGGAACAGGGCTCTATGAAGCTTTCTTT. Translation: CASSGTGLYEAFF. The chain has TRBV6-5 and TRBJ1-1; maybe TRBD1 (6 bases). There are 13 residues in the CDR3. The germline V and J ends were trimmed by 6 bases and 7 bases, with 15 bases remaining between them. Germline CDR1 and CDR2: MNHEY and SVGAGI.

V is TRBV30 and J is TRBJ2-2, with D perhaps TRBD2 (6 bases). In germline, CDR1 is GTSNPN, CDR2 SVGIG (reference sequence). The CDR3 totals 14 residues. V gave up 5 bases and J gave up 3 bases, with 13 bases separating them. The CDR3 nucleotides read TGTGCCTGGGCAAAGATAGCGGACACCGGGGAGCTGTTTTTT. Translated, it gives CAWAKIADTGELFF.

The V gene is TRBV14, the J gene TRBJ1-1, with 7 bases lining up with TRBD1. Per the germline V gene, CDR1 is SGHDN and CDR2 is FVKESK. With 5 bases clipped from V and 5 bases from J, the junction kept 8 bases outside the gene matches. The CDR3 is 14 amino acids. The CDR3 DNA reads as TGTGCCAGCAGCTCACAGGGGAGTGGGACTGAAGCTTTCTTT. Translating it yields CASSSQGSGTEAFF.

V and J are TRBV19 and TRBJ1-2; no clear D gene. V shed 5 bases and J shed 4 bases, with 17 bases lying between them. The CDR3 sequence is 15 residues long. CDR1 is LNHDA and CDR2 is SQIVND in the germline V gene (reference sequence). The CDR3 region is CASSPYRRSGYGYTF. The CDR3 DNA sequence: TGTGCCAGTAGTCCCTATAGGAGAAGTGGCTATGGCTACACCTTC.

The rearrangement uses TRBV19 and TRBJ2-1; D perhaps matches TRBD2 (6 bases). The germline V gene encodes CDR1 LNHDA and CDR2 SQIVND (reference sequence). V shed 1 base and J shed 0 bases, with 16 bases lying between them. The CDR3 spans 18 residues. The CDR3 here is CASSIVSLVGSSYNEQFF. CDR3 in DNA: TGTGCCAGTAGTATAGTATCCTTGGTCGGGAGCTCCTACAATGAGCAGTTCTTC. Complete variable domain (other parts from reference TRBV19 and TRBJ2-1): DGGITQSPKYLFRKEGQNVTLSCEQNLNHDAMYWYRQDPGQGLRLIYYSQIVNDFQKGDIAEGYSVSREKKESFPLTVTSAQKNPTAFYLCASSIVSLVGSSYNEQFFGPGTRLTVL.

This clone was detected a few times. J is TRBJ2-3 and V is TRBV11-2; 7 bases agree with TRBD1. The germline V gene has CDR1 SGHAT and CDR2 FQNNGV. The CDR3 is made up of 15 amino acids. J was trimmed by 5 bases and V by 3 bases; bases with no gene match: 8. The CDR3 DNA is TGTGCCAGCAGCTTCCCGGACAGGCCTCGAGATACGCAGTATTTT. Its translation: CASSFPDRPRDTQYF.

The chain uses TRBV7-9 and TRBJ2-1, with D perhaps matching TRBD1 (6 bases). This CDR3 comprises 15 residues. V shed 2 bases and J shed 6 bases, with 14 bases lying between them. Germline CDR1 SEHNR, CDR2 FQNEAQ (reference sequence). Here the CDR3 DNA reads TGTGCCAGCAGCTTACGGGCAGGGGTGGCCAATGAGCAGTTCTTC. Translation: CASSLRAGVANEQFF.

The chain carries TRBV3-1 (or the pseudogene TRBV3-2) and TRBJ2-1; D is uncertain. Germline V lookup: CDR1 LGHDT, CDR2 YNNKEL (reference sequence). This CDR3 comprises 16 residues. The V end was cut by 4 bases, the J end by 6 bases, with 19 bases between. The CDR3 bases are TGTGCCAGCAGCCGGCAGAGCGCGTCTATACGCAATGAGCAGTTCTTC. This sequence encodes CASSRQSASIRNEQFF.

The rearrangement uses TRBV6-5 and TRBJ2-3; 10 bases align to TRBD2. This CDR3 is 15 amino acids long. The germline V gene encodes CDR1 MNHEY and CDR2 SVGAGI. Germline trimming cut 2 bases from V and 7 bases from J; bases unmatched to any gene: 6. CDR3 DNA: TGTGCCAGCAGTTACCAGCGGGAGGGCTGGAATACGCAGTATTTT. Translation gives CASSYQREGWNTQYF.

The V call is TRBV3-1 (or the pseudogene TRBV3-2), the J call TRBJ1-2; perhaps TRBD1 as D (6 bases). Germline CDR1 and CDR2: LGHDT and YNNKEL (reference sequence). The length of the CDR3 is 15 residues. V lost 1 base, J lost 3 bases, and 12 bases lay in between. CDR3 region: CASSQGSPGDYGYTF. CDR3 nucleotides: TGTGCCAGCAGCCAAGGGTCCCCAGGGGACTATGGCTACACCTTC.

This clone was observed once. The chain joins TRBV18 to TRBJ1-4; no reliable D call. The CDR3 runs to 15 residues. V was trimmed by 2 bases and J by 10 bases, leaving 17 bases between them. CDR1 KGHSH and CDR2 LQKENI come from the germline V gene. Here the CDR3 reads CASSPGGQVLRKLFF. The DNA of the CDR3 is TGTGCCAGCTCACCAGGTGGGCAGGTCTTGAGAAAACTGTTTTTT.

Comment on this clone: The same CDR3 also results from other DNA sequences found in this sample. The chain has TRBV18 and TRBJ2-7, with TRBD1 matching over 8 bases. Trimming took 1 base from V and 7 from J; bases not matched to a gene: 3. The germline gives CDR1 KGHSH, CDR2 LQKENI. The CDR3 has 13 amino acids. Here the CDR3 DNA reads TGTGCCAGCTCACCACGACAGGGGAATGAGCAGTACTTC. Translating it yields CASSPRQGNEQYF.

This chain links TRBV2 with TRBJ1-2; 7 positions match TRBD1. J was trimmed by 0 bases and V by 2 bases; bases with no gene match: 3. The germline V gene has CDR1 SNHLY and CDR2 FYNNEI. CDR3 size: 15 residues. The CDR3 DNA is TGTGCCAGCAGTGAACGGGGGACAGCTAACTATGGCTACACCTTC. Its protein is CASSERGTANYGYTF.

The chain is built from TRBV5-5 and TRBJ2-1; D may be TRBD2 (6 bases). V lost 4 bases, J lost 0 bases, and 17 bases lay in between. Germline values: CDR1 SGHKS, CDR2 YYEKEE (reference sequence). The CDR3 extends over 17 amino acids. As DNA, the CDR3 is TGTGCCAGCAGCCAGCGGGCGGGTAGTAGCTCCTACAATGAGCAGTTCTTC. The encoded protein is CASSQRAGSSSYNEQFF.

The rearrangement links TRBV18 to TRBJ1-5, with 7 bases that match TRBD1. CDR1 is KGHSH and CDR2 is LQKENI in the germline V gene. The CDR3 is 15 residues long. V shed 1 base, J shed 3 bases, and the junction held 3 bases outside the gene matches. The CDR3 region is CASSPRQGANQPQHF. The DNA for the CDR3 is TGTGCCAGCTCACCACGACAGGGAGCCAATCAGCCCCAGCATTTT.

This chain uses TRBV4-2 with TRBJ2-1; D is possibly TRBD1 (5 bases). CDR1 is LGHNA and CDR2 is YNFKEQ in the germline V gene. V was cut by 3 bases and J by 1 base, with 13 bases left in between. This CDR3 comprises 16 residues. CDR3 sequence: CASSQVGVVSYNEQFF. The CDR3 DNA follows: TGTGCCAGCAGCCAGGTAGGGGTAGTATCCTACAATGAGCAGTTCTTC.

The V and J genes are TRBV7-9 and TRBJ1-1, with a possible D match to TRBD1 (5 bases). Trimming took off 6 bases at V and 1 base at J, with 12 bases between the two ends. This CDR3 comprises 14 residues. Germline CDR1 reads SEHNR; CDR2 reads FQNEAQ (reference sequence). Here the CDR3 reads CASRSDTPNTEAFF. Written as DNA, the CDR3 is TGTGCCAGCAGATCGGACACCCCGAACACTGAAGCTTTCTTT.

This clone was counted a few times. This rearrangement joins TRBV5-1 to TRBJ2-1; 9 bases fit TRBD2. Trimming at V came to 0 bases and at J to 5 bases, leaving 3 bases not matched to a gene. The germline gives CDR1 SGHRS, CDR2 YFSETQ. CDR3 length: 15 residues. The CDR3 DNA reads TGCGCCAGCAGCTTGGTCGGGACTAGCAACAATGAGCAGTTCTTC. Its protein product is CASSLVGTSNNEQFF.

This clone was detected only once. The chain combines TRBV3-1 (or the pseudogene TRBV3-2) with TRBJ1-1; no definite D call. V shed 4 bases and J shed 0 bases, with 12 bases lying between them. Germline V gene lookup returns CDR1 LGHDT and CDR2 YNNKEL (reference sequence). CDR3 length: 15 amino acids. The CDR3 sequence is CASSLLSDMNTEAFF. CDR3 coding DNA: TGTGCCAGCAGCCTACTCAGTGACATGAACACTGAAGCTTTCTTT.

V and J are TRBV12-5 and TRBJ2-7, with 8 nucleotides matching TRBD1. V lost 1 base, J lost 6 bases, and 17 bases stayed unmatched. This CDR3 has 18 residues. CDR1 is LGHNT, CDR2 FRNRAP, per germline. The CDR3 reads CASGLALTGGTLRSEQYF. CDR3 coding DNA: TGTGCTAGTGGTTTGGCCTTAACAGGGGGGACACTTCGATCCGAGCAGTACTTC.

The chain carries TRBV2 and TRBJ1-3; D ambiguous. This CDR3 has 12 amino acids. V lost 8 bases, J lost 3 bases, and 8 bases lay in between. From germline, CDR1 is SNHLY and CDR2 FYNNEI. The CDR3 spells CASRRLGNTIYF. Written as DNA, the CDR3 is TGTGCCAGCCGGAGACTTGGAAACACCATATATTTT.

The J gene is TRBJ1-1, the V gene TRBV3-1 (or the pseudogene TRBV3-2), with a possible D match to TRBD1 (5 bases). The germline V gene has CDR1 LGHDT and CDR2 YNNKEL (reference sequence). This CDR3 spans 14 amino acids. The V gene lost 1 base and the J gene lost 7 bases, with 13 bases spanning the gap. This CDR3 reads CASSQAGRGGEAFF. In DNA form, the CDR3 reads TGTGCCAGCAGCCAAGCGGGCCGGGGGGGTGAAGCTTTCTTT.

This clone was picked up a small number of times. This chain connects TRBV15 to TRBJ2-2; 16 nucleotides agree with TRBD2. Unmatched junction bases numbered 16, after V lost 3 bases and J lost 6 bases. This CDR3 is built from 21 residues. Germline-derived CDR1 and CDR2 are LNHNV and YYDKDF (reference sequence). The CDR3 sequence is CATSRGYTGTSGRAKAGELFF. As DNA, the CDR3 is TGTGCCACCAGCAGGGGATATACCGGGACTAGCGGGAGGGCCAAGGCCGGGGAGCTGTTTTTT.

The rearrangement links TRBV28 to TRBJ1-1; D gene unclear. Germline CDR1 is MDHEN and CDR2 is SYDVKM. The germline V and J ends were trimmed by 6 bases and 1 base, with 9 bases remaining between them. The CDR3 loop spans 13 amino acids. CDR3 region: CASRRNGNTEAFF. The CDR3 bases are TGTGCCAGCAGGCGGAACGGGAACACTGAAGCTTTCTTT.

The DNA for the CDR3 is TGTGCCAGCAGTCCATTGGGGGGGGCGGGGACTGAAGCTTTCTTT. Translated, it gives CASSPLGGAGTEAFF. The rearrangement links TRBV2 to TRBJ1-1; D possibly corresponds to TRBD1 (6 bases). Looked up from germline, CDR1 is SNHLY and CDR2 is FYNNEI. V was clipped by 5 bases and J by 5 bases, with 18 bases between them. The length of the CDR3 is 15 residues.

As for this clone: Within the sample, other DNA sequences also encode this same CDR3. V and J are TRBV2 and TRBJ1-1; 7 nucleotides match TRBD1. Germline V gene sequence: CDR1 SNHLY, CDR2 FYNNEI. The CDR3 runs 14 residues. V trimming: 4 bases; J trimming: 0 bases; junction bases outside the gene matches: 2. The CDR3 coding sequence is TGTGCCAGCAGTGGACAGGGAATGAACACTGAAGCTTTCTTT. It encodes CASSGQGMNTEAFF.

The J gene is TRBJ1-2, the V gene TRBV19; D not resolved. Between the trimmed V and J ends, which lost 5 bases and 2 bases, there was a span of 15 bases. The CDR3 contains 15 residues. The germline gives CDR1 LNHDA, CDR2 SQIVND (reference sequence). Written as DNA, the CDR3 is TGTGCCAGTAGTGGAACTCGGCGGAGCAACTATGGCTACACCTTC. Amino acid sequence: CASSGTRRSNYGYTF.